Following are 20 T cell receptor beta chains from one sample sequenced in a study of a mutant IDH1 vaccine in newly diagnosed glioma (dated by TCRdb to the early 2020s). Sample time point, as interpreted from the label and publication: week 47, end of study. Each vaccine dose, consisting of 300 ug of a 20-mer mutant IDH1 peptide in Montanide, was administered subcutaneously with topical imiquimod. Libraries were made using the immunoSEQ multiplex PCR assay. This is the immuneACCESS table as TCRdb keeps it, with only in-frame sequences that have V and J called. A part of the clones is gone; compared with another copy, unresolved V genes explain less than half, and the rest is unexplained. This sample is represented by tens of thousands of clones; around 80% of them were singletons. The ten largest account for 4% to 5.5% of the sample. Their cognate antigens are unknown. This specimen was PBMCs, taken from a glioma patient whose treatment included an IDH1 peptide vaccine. The origin of the receptors is a middle-aged woman with glioma. Some clones in this sample may be carry-over from other donors' samples.

As to this clone: The junction does not match germline at one end; this may be a read error. This sequence joins TRBV7-7 and TRBJ1-3; TRBD1 might be the D (6 bases). The CDR3 spans 15 residues. Germline V gene data show CDR1 as SSHAT and CDR2 as FNYEAQ (reference sequence). CDR3 DNA sequence: TGTGCTAGCAGTGCCTCGGACAGCTCTGGAAACACCATATATTTT. Protein: CASSASDSSGNTIYF.

The J gene is TRBJ2-2, the V gene TRBV4-3; maybe TRBD2 (5 bases). With 4 bases removed from V and 6 bases from J, the gap between germline ends came to 15 bases. The germline V gene encodes CDR1 LGHNA and CDR2 YSLEER. The CDR3 is 15 residues long. CDR3 sequence reads: CASSRNEGPAGELFF. DNA of the CDR3: TGCGCCAGCAGCCGCAACGAGGGTCCGGCCGGGGAGCTGTTTTTT.

Note on this clone: Other DNA sequences within the sample encode an identical CDR3. The V call is TRBV30, the J call TRBJ1-5; D gene ambiguous. Looked up from germline, CDR1 is GTSNPN and CDR2 is SVGIG (reference sequence). V was trimmed by 0 bases and J by 11 bases, leaving 17 bases between them. The CDR3 runs 14 residues. This chain's CDR3 is CAWSVPGSRTSQHF. CDR3 nucleotide sequence: TGTGCCTGGAGTGTACCGGGGTCCCGTACGTCCCAGCATTTT. Looking up the rest from reference TRBV30 and TRBJ1-5 gives the full variable domain: SQTIHQWPATLVQPVGSPLSLECTVEGTSNPNLYWYRQAAGRGLQLLFYSVGIGQISSEVPQNLSASRPQDRQFILSSKKLLLSDSGFYLCAWSVPGSRTSQHFGDGTRLSIL.

The chain is built from TRBV14 and TRBJ1-2; no definite D call. CDR1 SGHDN and CDR2 FVKESK come from the germline V gene. V dropped 4 bases and J dropped 3 bases, with 12 bases sitting between them. The CDR3 totals 14 residues. The CDR3 sequence is CASSPIMGYYGYTF. CDR3 sequence (DNA): TGTGCCAGCAGCCCTATTATGGGCTACTATGGCTACACCTTC.

The chain links TRBV7-2 to TRBJ2-7; 11 positions agree with TRBD1. The V and J ends lost 5 bases and 2 bases, in that order; junction bases with no gene match: 2. CDR3 length equals 14 residues. Germline V gene lookup returns CDR1 SGHTA and CDR2 FQGNSA. Written as DNA, the CDR3 is TGTGCCAGCAGCCGGGGACAGGGGGCCTACGAGCAGTACTTC. It encodes CASSRGQGAYEQYF.

This clone appeared a single time. The chain joins TRBV19 to TRBJ2-5; D not certain. Germline CDR1 reads LNHDA; CDR2 reads SQIVND (reference sequence). V shed 3 bases and J shed 1 base, with 6 bases lying between them. The CDR3 is 13 amino acids. DNA of the CDR3: TGTGCCAGTAGTATGAAGAGCCAAGAGACCCAGTACTTC. It encodes CASSMKSQETQYF.

The rearrangement joins TRBV9 to TRBJ1-1; D is undetermined. Trimming removed 0 bases at V and 2 bases at J, with 11 bases between. Germline-derived CDR1 and CDR2 are SGDLS and YYNGEE. CDR3 length equals 15 residues. CDR3 nucleotides: TGTGCCAGCAGCGTAGACGGTTTAGCTAACACTGAAGCTTTCTTT. Amino acid sequence: CASSVDGLANTEAFF.

The CDR3 loop reads CASSLGTGGIYEQYF. CDR3 bases: TGTGCCAGCAGCCTCGGGACAGGGGGCATCTACGAGCAGTACTTC. The genes are TRBV9 and TRBJ2-7, with 12 bases matching TRBD1. This CDR3 contains 15 residues. Trimming at V came to 4 bases and at J to 3 bases, leaving 5 bases not matched to a gene. Germline-derived CDR1 and CDR2 are SGDLS and YYNGEE.

This chain links TRBV18 with TRBJ2-7; 9 nucleotides line up with TRBD1. The CDR3 consists of 14 residues. After removal of 6 bases from V and 3 bases from J, the junction contained 6 bases not matched to a gene. Per germline, CDR1 KGHSH and CDR2 LQKENI. CDR3 loop: CASSPGTGNYEQYF. The CDR3 DNA is TGTGCCAGCTCTCCCGGGACAGGGAACTACGAGCAGTACTTC.

The chain combines TRBV2 with TRBJ2-3; D remains ambiguous. Trimming cost V 1 base and J 0 bases, with 5 bases left between them. This CDR3 contains 14 residues. The germline gives CDR1 SNHLY, CDR2 FYNNEI. CDR3 sequence reads: CASSEGDSTDTQYF. In DNA form, the CDR3 reads TGTGCCAGCAGTGAAGGTGACAGCACAGATACGCAGTATTTT.

CDR3 bases: TGTGCCATTGGCCCCGGGACAGGGGCTGAAAAACTGTTTTTT. Protein sequence: CAIGPGTGAEKLFF. V usage is TRBV7-5 and J usage is TRBJ1-4; TRBD1, the D gene given by the table, was not confirmed from the DNA. TRBV7-5 is designated a pseudogene. CDR3 length: 14 residues.

With regard to this clone: At one of its ends the junction is not consistent with the germline gene, which may arise from a read error. Other nucleotide sequences from this sample produce the same CDR3. The CDR3 protein is CAWSPEMTGELFF. The CDR3 nucleotides read TGTGCCTGGAGCCCGGAGATGACCGGGGAGCTGTTCTTT. The chain employs TRBV30 and TRBJ2-2; tentatively, D is TRBD2 (5 bases). The CDR3 sequence is 13 residues long. Germline V gene sequence: CDR1 GTSNPN, CDR2 SVGIG (reference sequence).

V is TRBV6-6 and J is TRBJ1-5, with a tentative D call TRBD1 (5 bases). Trimming took 7 bases from V and 5 from J, leaving 18 bases between them. The CDR3 loop spans 15 amino acids. CDR1 and CDR2 (germline): MNHNY, SVGAGI (reference sequence). CDR3 bases: TGTGCCAGCACCGCGGCTAGGGACGGGGATCAGCCCCAGCATTTT. It is translated as CASTAARDGDQPQHF.

The J gene is TRBJ2-3, the V gene TRBV6-6, with 7 bases fitting TRBD2. The germline CDR1 and CDR2 sequences are MNHNY and SVGAGI (reference sequence). The junction had 10 bases not matched to a gene; V was cut back by 11 bases and J by 5 bases. CDR3 size: 13 residues. CDR3 DNA: TGTGCCGCGGTGGGGGGGGGAAAAGATACGCAGTATTTT. Protein product: CAAVGGGKDTQYF.

The rearrangement uses TRBV7-2 and TRBJ2-7, with a tentative D call TRBD2 (5 bases). Trimming stripped 5 bases from V and 3 bases from J, with 17 bases between. This CDR3 region has 15 residues. CDR1 and CDR2 from the germline V gene are SGHTA and FQGNSA. In DNA, the CDR3 is TGTGCCAGCAGCATTTCGGGGAGTACCCTCTACGAGCAGTACTTC. Translating it yields CASSISGSTLYEQYF.

The CDR3, as DNA: TGTGCCAGCAGCTCAGGATCGACCACCCACGAGCAGTACTTC. It is translated as CASSSGSTTHEQYF. The V gene is TRBV7-9, the J gene TRBJ2-7, with D unclear. The germline gives CDR1 SEHNR, CDR2 FQNEAQ (reference sequence). V dropped 4 bases and J dropped 5 bases, with 15 bases sitting between them. The CDR3 runs to 14 residues.

The chain couples TRBV19 to TRBJ1-1, with TRBD1 matching over 7 bases. V dropped 11 bases and J dropped 1; count of bases not matched to a gene: 7. The CDR3 consists of 13 residues. Looked up from germline, CDR1 is LNHDA and CDR2 is SQIVND (reference sequence). The chain's CDR3 is CAVRGDRNTEAFF. The CDR3 DNA is TGTGCCGTTCGGGGGGACAGGAACACTGAAGCTTTCTTT.

The rearrangement uses TRBV7-2 and TRBJ2-4, with D uncertain. CDR3 length: 13 amino acids. Trimming stripped 3 bases from V and 7 bases from J, with 10 bases between. CDR1 and CDR2 (germline): SGHTA, FQGNSA. For the CDR3, the DNA is TGTGCCAGCAGCTTTGAGACGGGTAACATTCAGTACTTC. This gives the protein CASSFETGNIQYF.

This clone showed up just once. The chain has TRBV6-6 and TRBJ1-2; a weak D match, TRBD1 (6 bases). From germline, CDR1 is MNHNY and CDR2 SVGAGI (reference sequence). The CDR3 contains 14 residues. V gave up 3 bases and J gave up 6 bases, with 14 bases separating them. The CDR3 DNA reads TGTGCCAGCAGTTATGTGGGGGGCGCGGATGGCTACACCTTC. It yields the protein CASSYVGGADGYTF.

The chain is built from TRBV7-9 and TRBJ1-4; 7 bases map to TRBD1. The CDR3 has 15 residues. Germline CDR1 SEHNR, CDR2 FQNEAQ (reference sequence). V gave up 1 base and J gave up 4 bases; unmatched junction bases: 3. The CDR3 region has the DNA TGTGCCAGCAGCTTAGAGGGACAGCTTAATGAAAAACTGTTTTTT. It specifies CASSLEGQLNEKLFF.